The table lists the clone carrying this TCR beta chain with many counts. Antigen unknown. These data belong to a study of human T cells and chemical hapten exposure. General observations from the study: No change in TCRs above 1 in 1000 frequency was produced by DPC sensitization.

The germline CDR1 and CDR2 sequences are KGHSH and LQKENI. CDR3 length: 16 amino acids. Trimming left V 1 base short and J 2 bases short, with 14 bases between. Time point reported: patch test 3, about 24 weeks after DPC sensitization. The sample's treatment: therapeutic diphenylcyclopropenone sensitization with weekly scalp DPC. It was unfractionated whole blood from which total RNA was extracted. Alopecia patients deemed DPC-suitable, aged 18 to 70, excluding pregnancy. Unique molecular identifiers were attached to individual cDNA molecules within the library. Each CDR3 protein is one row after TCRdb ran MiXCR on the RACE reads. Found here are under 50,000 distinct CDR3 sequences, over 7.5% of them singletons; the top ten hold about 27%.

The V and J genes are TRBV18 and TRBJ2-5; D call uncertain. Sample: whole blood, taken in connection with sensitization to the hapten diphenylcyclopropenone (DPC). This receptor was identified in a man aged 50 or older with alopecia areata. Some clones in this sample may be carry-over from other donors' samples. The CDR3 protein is CASSPLLGFQQETQYF. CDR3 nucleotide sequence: TGTGCCAGCTCACCACTCCTGGGGTTTCAACAAGAGACCCAGTACTTC.